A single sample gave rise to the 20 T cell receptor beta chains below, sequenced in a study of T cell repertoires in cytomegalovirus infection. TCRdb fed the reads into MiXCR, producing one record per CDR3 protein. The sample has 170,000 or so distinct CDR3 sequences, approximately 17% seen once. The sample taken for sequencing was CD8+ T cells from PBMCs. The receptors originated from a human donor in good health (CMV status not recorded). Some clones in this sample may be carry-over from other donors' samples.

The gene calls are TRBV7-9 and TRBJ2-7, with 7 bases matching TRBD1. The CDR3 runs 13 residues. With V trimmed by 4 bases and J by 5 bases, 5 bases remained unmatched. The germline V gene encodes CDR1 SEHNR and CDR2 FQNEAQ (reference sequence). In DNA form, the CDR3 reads TGTGCCAGCAGCTCTTTACAGGGGCACGAGCAGTACTTC. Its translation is CASSSLQGHEQYF.

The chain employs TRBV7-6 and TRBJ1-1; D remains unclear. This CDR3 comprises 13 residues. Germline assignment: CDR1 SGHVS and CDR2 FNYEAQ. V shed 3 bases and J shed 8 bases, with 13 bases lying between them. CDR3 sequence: CASSLVGNREAFF. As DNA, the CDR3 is TGTGCCAGCAGCTTGGTAGGGAACAGAGAAGCTTTCTTT.

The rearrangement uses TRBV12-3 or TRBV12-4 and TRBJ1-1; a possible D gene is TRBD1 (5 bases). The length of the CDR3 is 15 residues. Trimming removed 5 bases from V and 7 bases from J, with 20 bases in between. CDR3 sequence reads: CASSLFSGTRDEAFF. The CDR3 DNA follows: TGTGCCAGCAGTCTATTCTCCGGGACGAGAGATGAAGCTTTCTTT.

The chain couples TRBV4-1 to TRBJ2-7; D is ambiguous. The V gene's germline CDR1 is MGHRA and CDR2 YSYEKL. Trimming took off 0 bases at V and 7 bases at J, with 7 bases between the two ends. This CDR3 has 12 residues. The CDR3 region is CASSQDLREQYF. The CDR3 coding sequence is TGCGCCAGCAGCCAAGATTTAAGGGAGCAGTACTTC.

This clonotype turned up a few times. This CDR3 is CASSLTQTNYEQYF. The CDR3 nucleotides are TGTGCCAGCAGTCTGACGCAGACCAACTACGAGCAGTACTTC. The rearrangement joins TRBV27 to TRBJ2-7; no reliable D call. The CDR3 has 14 amino acids. CDR1 is MNHEY, CDR2 SMNVEV, per germline (reference sequence). V gave up 5 bases and J gave up 3 bases, with 14 bases separating them.

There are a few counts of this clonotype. The CDR3 is CASSAFPGTTDSTDTQYF. The DNA of the CDR3 is TGTGCCAGCAGCGCGTTCCCCGGGACTACTGACTCCACAGATACGCAGTATTTT. This chain joins TRBV9 and TRBJ2-3; 7 nucleotides line up with TRBD2. V dropped 3 bases and J dropped 2; count of bases not matched to a gene: 15. The CDR3 spans 18 residues. Per the germline V gene, CDR1 is SGDLS and CDR2 is YYNGEE.

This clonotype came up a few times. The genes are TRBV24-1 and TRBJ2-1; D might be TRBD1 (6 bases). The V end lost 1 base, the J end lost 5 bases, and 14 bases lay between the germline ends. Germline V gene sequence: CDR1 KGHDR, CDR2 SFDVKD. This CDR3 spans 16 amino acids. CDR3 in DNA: TGTGCCACCAGTGATTTTTTCAGGGGTGGACACAATGAGCAGTTCTTC. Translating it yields CATSDFFRGGHNEQFF.

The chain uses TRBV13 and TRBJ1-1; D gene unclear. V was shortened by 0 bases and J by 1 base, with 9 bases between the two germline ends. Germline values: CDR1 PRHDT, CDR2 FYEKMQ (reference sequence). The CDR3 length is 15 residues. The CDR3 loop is CASSLGGSPNTEAFF. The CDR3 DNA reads TGTGCCAGCAGCTTAGGGGGCAGCCCGAACACTGAAGCTTTCTTT.

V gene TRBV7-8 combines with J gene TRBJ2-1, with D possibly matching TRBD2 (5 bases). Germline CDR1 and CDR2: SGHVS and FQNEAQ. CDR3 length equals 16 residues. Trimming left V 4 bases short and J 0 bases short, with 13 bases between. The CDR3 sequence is CASSYRVGSSYNEQFF. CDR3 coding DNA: TGTGCCAGCAGCTACCGTGTGGGGAGCTCCTACAATGAGCAGTTCTTC.

The CDR3 region has the DNA TGTGCCAGCAGTTACTCGTCAGGGGAAGAGACCCAGTACTTC. Its translation: CASSYSSGEETQYF. This rearrangement joins TRBV6-5 to TRBJ2-5; D is possibly TRBD1 (6 bases). The germline V gene has CDR1 MNHEY and CDR2 SVGAGI. V lost 0 bases and J 3 bases, leaving 8 bases between the germline ends. This CDR3 has 14 amino acids.

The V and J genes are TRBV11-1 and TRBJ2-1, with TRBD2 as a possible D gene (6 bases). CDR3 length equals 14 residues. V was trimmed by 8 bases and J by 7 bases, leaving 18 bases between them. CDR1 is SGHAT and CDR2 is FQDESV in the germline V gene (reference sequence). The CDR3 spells CASRFPGGANEQFF. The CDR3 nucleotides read TGTGCCAGCCGGTTCCCTGGAGGGGCGAATGAGCAGTTCTTC.

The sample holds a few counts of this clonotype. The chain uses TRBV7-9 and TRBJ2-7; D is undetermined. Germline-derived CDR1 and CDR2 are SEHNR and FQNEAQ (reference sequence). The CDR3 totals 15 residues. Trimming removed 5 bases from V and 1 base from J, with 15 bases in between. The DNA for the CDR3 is TGTGCCAGCAGCGGGCCGGCCCAAGGTTCCTACGAGCAGTACTTC. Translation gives CASSGPAQGSYEQYF.

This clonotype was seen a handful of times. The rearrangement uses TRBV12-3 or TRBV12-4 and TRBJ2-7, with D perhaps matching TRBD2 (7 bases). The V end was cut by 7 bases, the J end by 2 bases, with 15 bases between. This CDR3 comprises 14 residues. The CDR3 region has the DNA TGTGCCAGCACCTGGGGGGGCCTTACCTACGAGCAGTACTTC. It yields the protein CASTWGGLTYEQYF.

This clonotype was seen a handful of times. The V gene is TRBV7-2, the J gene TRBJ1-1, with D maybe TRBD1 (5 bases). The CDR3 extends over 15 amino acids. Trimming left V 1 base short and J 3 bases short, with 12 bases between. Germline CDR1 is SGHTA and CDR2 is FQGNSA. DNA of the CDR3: TGTGCCAGCAGCTTAGGGCGGGGGGGGTACACTGAAGCTTTCTTT. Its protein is CASSLGRGGYTEAFF.

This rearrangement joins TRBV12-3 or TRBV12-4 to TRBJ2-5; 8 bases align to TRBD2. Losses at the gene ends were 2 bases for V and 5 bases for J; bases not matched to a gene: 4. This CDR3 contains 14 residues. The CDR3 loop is CASSLTAGEETQYF. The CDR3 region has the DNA TGTGCCAGCAGTTTAACAGCGGGGGAGGAGACCCAGTACTTC.

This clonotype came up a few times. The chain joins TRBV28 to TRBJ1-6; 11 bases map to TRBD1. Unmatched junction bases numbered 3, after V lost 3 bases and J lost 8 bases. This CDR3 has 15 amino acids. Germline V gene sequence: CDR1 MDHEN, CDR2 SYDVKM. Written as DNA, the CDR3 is TGTGCCAGCAGTTTCTGGACAGGGGGCCATTCACCCCTCCACTTT. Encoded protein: CASSFWTGGHSPLHF.

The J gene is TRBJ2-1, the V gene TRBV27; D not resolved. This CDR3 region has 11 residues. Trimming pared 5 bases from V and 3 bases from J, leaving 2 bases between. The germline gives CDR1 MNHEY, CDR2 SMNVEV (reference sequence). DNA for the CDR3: TGTGCCAGCAGTCACTACAATGAGCAGTTCTTC. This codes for CASSHYNEQFF.

This chain's CDR3 is CASSLGQGPLNQPQHF. In DNA form, the CDR3 reads TGTGCCAGCAGCTTAGGGCAGGGGCCCCTCAATCAGCCCCAGCATTTT. J is TRBJ1-5 and V is TRBV7-2; D possibly corresponds to TRBD1 (6 bases). V gave up 1 base and J gave up 3 bases, with 13 bases separating them. CDR3 length: 16 residues. Germline V gene sequence: CDR1 SGHTA, CDR2 FQGNSA. Together with reference TRBV7-2 and TRBJ1-5, the CDR3 gives the full variable domain: GAGVSQSPSNKVTEKGKDVELRCDPISGHTALYWYRQSLGQGLEFLIYFQGNSAPDKSGLPSDRFSAERTGGSVSTLTIQRTQQEDSAVYLCASSLGQGPLNQPQHFGDGTRLSIL.

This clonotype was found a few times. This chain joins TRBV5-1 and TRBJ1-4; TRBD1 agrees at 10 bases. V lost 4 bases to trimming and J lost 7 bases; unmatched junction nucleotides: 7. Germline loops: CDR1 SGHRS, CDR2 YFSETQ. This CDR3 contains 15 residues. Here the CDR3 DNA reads TGCGCCAGCAGCGAGACGGGACAGGGGTCTGAAAAACTGTTTTTT. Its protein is CASSETGQGSEKLFF.

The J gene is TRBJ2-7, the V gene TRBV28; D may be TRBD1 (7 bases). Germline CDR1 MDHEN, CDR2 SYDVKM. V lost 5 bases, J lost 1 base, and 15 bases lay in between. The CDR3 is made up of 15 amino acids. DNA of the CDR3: TGTGCCAGCAGTCCCCAGGGGGGCGATTCCTACGAGCAGTACTTC. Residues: CASSPQGGDSYEQYF.